A single sample gave rise to the 2 T cell receptor beta chains below, sequenced in a study of blood T cell repertoires in COVID-19 (dated by TCRdb to 2020 to 2021). The receptor library was made with the immunoSEQ multiplex PCR assay. In its TCRdb copy, this immuneACCESS table keeps in-frame sequences only and misses some clones. Where compared with another copy, unresolved V genes explain less than half of these, and the others have no known cause. The sample yields approximately 21,000 clones; about 86% were counted once. The ten largest clones take up about a sixth of the sample. The sample taken for sequencing was peripheral blood. The source of these receptors is a human donor with acute or convalescent COVID-19. The donor label of this sample is uncertain.

The chain has TRBV7-9 and TRBJ2-1; maybe TRBD2 (6 bases). V gave up 1 base and J gave up 7 bases, with 11 bases separating them. The CDR3 is 14 amino acids. CDR1 SEHNR and CDR2 FQNEAQ come from the germline V gene (reference sequence). CDR3 amino acids: CASSLGGLANEQFF. The DNA for the CDR3 is TGTGCCAGCAGCTTAGGGGGTCTAGCGAATGAGCAGTTCTTC. The full variable domain, completed using reference TRBV7-9 and TRBJ2-1, is DTGVSQNPRHKITKRGQNVTFRCDPISEHNRLYWYRQTLGQGPEFLTYFQNEAQLEKSRLLSDRFSAERPKGSFSTLEIQRTEQGDSAMYLCASSLGGLANEQFFGPGTRLTVL.

J is TRBJ1-1 and V is TRBV29-1; no clear D gene. CDR1 is SQVTM, CDR2 ANQGSEA, per germline. The V gene lost 3 bases and the J gene lost 0 bases, with 8 bases spanning the gap. This CDR3 comprises 13 residues. CDR3 region: CSVEGGLNTEAFF. The CDR3 nucleotides read TGCAGCGTTGAGGGAGGCCTGAACACTGAAGCTTTCTTT.